Following are 27 T cell receptor beta chains from one sample sequenced in a study of T cells in Graves' hyperthyroidism and ophthalmopathy (dated by TCRdb to about 2019). Libraries were built with multiplex PCR. Sequencing was carried out with an Illumina HiSeq 2000. Amplification of TCR beta CDR3 regions was carried out from RNA transcripts. The TCR CDR3 was subjected to a first round of RT-PCR using the HTBI primer set and the Qiagen OneStep RT-PCR kit. TCRdb redid the processing of the public reads, applying fastp at Q25 and MiXCR, and retained in-frame beta chains. Identical CDR3 protein sequences are pooled into one entry, listed with their most common genes and DNA. The sample data list roughly 500,000 distinct CDR3 sequences, and less than 25% of these were observed just once. The top ten hold approximately 10% of the sample. Source material: blood. The receptors stem from a woman aged 30 to 39 with Graves' ophthalmopathy.

This clonotype was seen many times. V and J are TRBV13 and TRBJ2-3, with 10 positions matching TRBD2. Germline V lookup: CDR1 PRHDT, CDR2 FYEKMQ (reference sequence). Unmatched junction bases numbered 10, after V lost 5 bases and J lost 5 bases. There are 16 residues in the CDR3. This CDR3 is CASSTRTSGRGDTQYF. The CDR3 DNA reads TGTGCCAGCAGCACTCGGACTAGCGGCAGGGGAGATACGCAGTATTTT.

This clonotype was counted between two and nine times. V is TRBV7-3 and J is TRBJ2-6; tentative D call: TRBD1 (6 bases). Germline CDR1 SGHTA, CDR2 FQGTGA. This CDR3 comprises 18 residues. Deletions cut 1 base from V and 2 bases from J, with 15 bases between. In DNA form, the CDR3 reads TGTGCCAGCAGCTTAAGCCTGGCAGGGGTTGCTGGGGCCAACGTCCTGACTTTC. Translating it yields CASSLSLAGVAGANVLTF.

The V call is TRBV20-1, the J call TRBJ1-5, with a tentative D call TRBD1 (6 bases). CDR3 length equals 15 residues. Germline V CDR1 and CDR2: DFQATT, SNEGSKA (reference sequence). V shed 3 bases and J shed 4 bases, with 16 bases lying between them. CDR3 region: CSASPGQAGNQPQHF. CDR3 DNA: TGCAGTGCTAGCCCGGGACAAGCCGGAAATCAGCCCCAGCATTTT.

The rearrangement uses TRBV20-1 and TRBJ2-5, with TRBD2 identical over 7 bases. The V gene's germline CDR1 is DFQATT and CDR2 SNEGSKA (reference sequence). The V gene end was trimmed by 1 base and the J gene end by 5 bases; junction bases not matched to a gene: 4. The CDR3 totals 13 residues. The CDR3 bases are TGCAGTGCTAGAGGGACTAGTGAGGAGACCCAGTACTTC. It translates to CSARGTSEETQYF.

This clonotype was recorded at least ten times. The chain couples TRBV6-5 to TRBJ2-7; 8 bases are shared with TRBD2. This CDR3 has 16 residues. J gave up 4 bases and V 4 bases, and 12 bases lay outside the gene matches. Germline V CDR1 and CDR2: MNHEY, SVGAGI. CDR3 loop: CASSSPRSSGGYEQYF. CDR3 sequence (DNA): TGTGCCAGCAGTTCCCCTCGGAGCAGCGGGGGATACGAGCAGTACTTC.

This clonotype was observed at least ten times. This sequence joins TRBV10-3 and TRBJ2-7; D may match TRBD1 or TRBD2 (5 bases each). V lost 7 bases and J 0 bases, leaving 13 bases between the germline ends. Germline CDR1 reads ENHRY; CDR2 reads SYGVKD. The CDR3 length is 14 residues. The CDR3 DNA is TGTGCCATCACCGGGACCTTGAGCTCCTACGAGCAGTACTTC. This sequence encodes CAITGTLSSYEQYF.

Ten or more counts support this clonotype. V is TRBV7-6 and J is TRBJ2-7; TRBD1 agrees at 9 bases. This CDR3 is 14 amino acids long. Germline V lookup: CDR1 SGHVS, CDR2 FNYEAQ. Unmatched junction bases numbered 7, after V lost 4 bases and J lost 6 bases. CDR3 sequence reads: CASSSGQGRSEQYF. The CDR3 bases are TGTGCCAGCAGCTCGGGACAGGGACGAAGCGAGCAGTACTTC.

This clonotype was seen more than once but under ten times. An end of the junction does not agree with germline; a read error may underlie this. The rearrangement links TRBV6-5 to TRBJ2-7; TRBD1 agrees at 7 bases. Germline CDR1 reads MNHEY; CDR2 reads SVGAGI. The CDR3 is 15 amino acids. Written as DNA, the CDR3 is TGTGCCAGCACTTCTCCTCAACCGGGACAGTACGAGCAGTGCTTC. Protein: CASTSPQPGQYEQCF.

This clonotype turned up a few times. CDR3 in DNA: TGTGCCAGCAGTGAAGCAAGTGGGGTCACTGAAGCTTTCTTT. It specifies CASSEASGVTEAFF. The chain joins TRBV6-1 to TRBJ1-1; no clear D gene. Trimming stripped 0 bases from V and 4 bases from J, with 9 bases between. Germline V gene sequence: CDR1 MNHNS, CDR2 SASEGT. The CDR3 totals 14 residues.

V is TRBV29-1 and J is TRBJ1-1; a weak D match, TRBD1 (5 bases). The ends were cut back, 1 base at V and 5 bases at J, with 20 bases in the middle. In germline, CDR1 is SQVTM, CDR2 ANQGSEA. The length of the CDR3 is 16 residues. The CDR3 loop is CSVEGGGELSGTEAFF. CDR3 DNA: TGCAGCGTTGAAGGCGGGGGAGAACTGTCGGGGACTGAAGCTTTCTTT. The variable domain in full, with the rest retrieved from reference TRBV29-1 and TRBJ1-1, is SAVISQKPSRDICQRGTSLTIQCQVDSQVTMMFWYRQQPGQSLTLIATANQGSEATYESGFVIDKFPISRPNLTFSTLTVSNMSPEDSSIYLCSVEGGGELSGTEAFFGQGTRLTVV.

This clonotype was counted ten times or more. In nucleotides, the CDR3 is TGTGCCAGCAGCCCGGTCGTTGAGGGCACCGGGGAGCTGTTTTTT. It is translated as CASSPVVEGTGELFF. This chain connects TRBV7-9 to TRBJ2-2; D may be TRBD2 (5 bases). Trimming cost V 5 bases and J 4 bases, with 14 bases left between them. This CDR3 has 15 amino acids. Germline V gives CDR1 SEHNR, CDR2 FQNEAQ (reference sequence).

This clonotype was seen ten or more times. This chain connects TRBV6-5 to TRBJ2-7; possibly TRBD1 or TRBD2 for D (5 bases each). CDR3 length: 16 residues. The germline CDR1 and CDR2 sequences are MNHEY and SVGAGI. V was cut by 9 bases and J by 6 bases, with 27 bases left in between. CDR3 in amino acids: CASTSYGARGRGEQYF. The DNA for the CDR3 is TGTGCCAGTACTTCCTACGGGGCACGGGGTAGGGGCGAGCAGTACTTC.

This clonotype was counted many times. The DNA of the CDR3 is TGTGCCATCGCCGGGACAGGCAACACCGGGGAGCTGTTTTTT. Its protein product is CAIAGTGNTGELFF. The chain links TRBV10-3 to TRBJ2-2, with 8 bases aligning to TRBD1. J was trimmed by 2 bases and V by 8 bases; bases with no gene match: 4. Germline CDR1 is ENHRY and CDR2 is SYGVKD. The CDR3 is 14 residues long.

This clonotype has a count of ten or more. V usage is TRBV6-5 and J usage is TRBJ2-7; 8 bases agree with TRBD1. The junction had 13 bases not matched to a gene; V was cut back by 6 bases and J by 3 bases. The CDR3 has 16 residues. Per germline, CDR1 MNHEY and CDR2 SVGAGI. Written as DNA, the CDR3 is TGTGCCAGCAGCCCCACCATAACAGGGGGTCTCTACGAGCAGTACTTC. Its translation: CASSPTITGGLYEQYF.

This clonotype was seen repeatedly, ten times or more. J is TRBJ2-2 and V is TRBV7-8; D is perhaps TRBD2 (5 bases). There are 12 residues in the CDR3. Trimming left V 6 bases short and J 13 bases short, with 15 bases between. Per germline, CDR1 SGHVS and CDR2 FQNEAQ. CDR3 DNA sequence: TGTGCCAGCAGGTTTGAGACGGGAAGGCTGTTTTTT. It is translated as CASRFETGRLFF.

V gene TRBV6-5 combines with J gene TRBJ1-1; D is ambiguous. CDR3 length equals 13 residues. Germline V lookup: CDR1 MNHEY, CDR2 SVGAGI. V dropped 5 bases and J dropped 8 bases, with 15 bases sitting between them. In nucleotides, the CDR3 is TGTGCCAGCAGTCTACTGCGGGAGGGAGAAGCTTTCTTT. Protein sequence: CASSLLREGEAFF.

V gene TRBV6-1 combines with J gene TRBJ2-2; 11 bases are shared with TRBD2. The CDR3 consists of 15 residues. Losses at the gene ends were 4 bases for V and 5 bases for J; bases not matched to a gene: 3. Germline loops: CDR1 MNHNS, CDR2 SASEGT. CDR3 sequence (DNA): TGTGCCAGCAGTGTGCCTAGCGGGGGGACCGGGGAGCTGTTTTTT. Protein: CASSVPSGGTGELFF.

This clonotype has at least ten counts. The rearrangement uses TRBV3-1 and TRBJ1-2, with TRBD1 identical over 7 bases. J lost 0 bases, V lost 4 bases, and 5 bases had no gene match. Germline values: CDR1 LGHDT, CDR2 YNNKEL (reference sequence). The CDR3 runs to 15 residues. CDR3 coding DNA: TGTGCCAGCAGCCCGGCGGACAGGCCTAACTATGGCTACACCTTC. This codes for CASSPADRPNYGYTF. Looking up the rest from reference TRBV3-1 and TRBJ1-2 gives the full variable domain: DTAVSQTPKYLVTQMGNDKSIKCEQNLGHDTMYWYKQDSKKFLKIMFSYNNKELIINETVPNRFSPKSPDKAHLNLHINSLELGDSAVYFCASSPADRPNYGYTFGSGTRLTVV.

This sequence joins TRBV2 and TRBJ1-6, with D unresolved. This CDR3 region has 13 residues. Germline CDR1 is SNHLY and CDR2 is FYNNEI. V dropped 7 bases and J dropped 5 bases, with 9 bases sitting between them. CDR3 nucleotide sequence: TGTGCCAGCAAGTCAGCCAATAATTCACCCCTCCACTTT. Protein sequence: CASKSANNSPLHF.

The chain couples TRBV10-3 to TRBJ1-1, with D possibly TRBD1 on 6 matching bases. Germline CDR1 reads ENHRY; CDR2 reads SYGVKD. The CDR3 has 14 residues. V lost 8 bases and J lost 7, with 20 bases in between. This CDR3 reads CAISREGEGNEAFF. The CDR3 region has the DNA TGTGCCATCTCCCGCGAGGGGGAGGGTAATGAAGCTTTCTTT.

The genes are TRBV6-2 or TRBV6-3 and TRBJ1-1; D gene uncertain. The length of the CDR3 is 16 residues. Germline V gene data show CDR1 as MNHEY and CDR2 as SVGEGT. V was trimmed by 4 bases and J by 0 bases, leaving 15 bases between them. The CDR3 sequence: CASSLRTEPLNTEAFF. The CDR3 coding sequence is TGTGCCAGCAGTTTACGGACGGAACCATTGAACACTGAAGCTTTCTTT.

This clonotype was picked up a small number of times. This sequence joins TRBV12-3 or TRBV12-4 and TRBJ1-1; a possible D gene is TRBD1 (5 bases). The CDR3 is 16 amino acids. V lost 6 bases to trimming and J lost 8 bases, with 25 bases between them. The CDR3 reads CASSRALNRGSGEAFF. The DNA for the CDR3 is TGTGCCAGCAGCCGCGCCCTTAATAGGGGAAGCGGCGAAGCTTTCTTT.

This clonotype was detected many times. This sequence joins TRBV25-1 and TRBJ2-7; D is ambiguous. Trimming cost V 0 bases and J 2 bases, with 5 bases left between them. Germline assignment: CDR1 MGHDK and CDR2 SYGVNS. CDR3 length: 13 residues. The DNA for the CDR3 is TGTGCCAGCAGTGAATACAATACCTACGAGCAGTACTTC. It yields the protein CASSEYNTYEQYF.

This chain uses TRBV12-3 or TRBV12-4 with TRBJ1-2; a possible D gene is TRBD1 (5 bases). Trimming stripped 3 bases from V and 5 bases from J, with 16 bases between. CDR3 length: 15 amino acids. The CDR3 protein is CASSFLGRRLYGYTF. CDR3 in DNA: TGTGCCAGCAGTTTTTTGGGACGACGGCTTTATGGCTACACCTTC.

The chain is built from TRBV6-2 or TRBV6-3 and TRBJ2-7, with D possibly being TRBD1 (6 bases). This CDR3 contains 14 residues. The V and J ends lost 6 bases and 3 bases respectively, with 15 bases between them. Germline V gives CDR1 MNHEY, CDR2 SVGEGT. This CDR3 is CASSRGQIIYEQYF. Here the CDR3 DNA reads TGTGCCAGCAGCAGGGGACAAATCATCTACGAGCAGTACTTC.

This clonotype was picked up a small number of times. The chain recombines TRBV29-1 with TRBJ2-7; D gene ambiguous. The CDR3 covers 11 residues. V dropped 4 bases and J dropped 4 bases, with 8 bases sitting between them. CDR1 is SQVTM and CDR2 is ANQGSEA in the germline V gene. The CDR3 sequence: CSVAVKYEQYF. As DNA, the CDR3 is TGCAGCGTTGCGGTCAAATACGAGCAGTACTTC.

This clonotype was detected many times. The V and J genes are TRBV10-3 and TRBJ1-1; 11 bases are shared with TRBD1. V shed 4 bases and J 5 bases; nucleotides not matched to a gene: 3. The CDR3 length is 14 residues. The germline gives CDR1 ENHRY, CDR2 SYGVKD. CDR3 coding DNA: TGTGCCATCAGTGGAGGGACAGGGGGTACTGAAGCTTTCTTT. This codes for CAISGGTGGTEAFF.